This T cell receptor (beta chain) was retrieved from a study of T cells after yellow fever vaccination. Study background: For low cell numbers, libraries were made with SMART-Seq v4 Ultra Low Input.

The V gene lost 2 bases and the J gene lost 3 bases, with 5 bases spanning the gap. In germline, CDR1 is ENHRY, CDR2 SYGVKD. This CDR3 has 13 amino acids. Study-wide findings and caveats: CD4 and CD8 compartments shared a small share of clonotypes, likely from convergent recombination.

With respect to this clonotype: Its cognate antigen is unknown.

The 5'RACE template-switching step produced TCR cDNA and added a universal primer site and UMIs. TCRdb used MiXCR to reprocess the 5' RACE reads, holding one entry per CDR3 protein. This repertoire shows about 230,000 distinct CDR3 sequences, 6.7% found once; its top ten account for roughly 1%. The starting material was CD4+ T cells sorted from PBMCs, obtained on the day of the yellow fever booster vaccination. The TCR sequence derives from a man younger than 40 who received the YFV17D yellow fever vaccine. The J gene is TRBJ2-1, the V gene TRBV10-3; the D is unclear. The CDR3 DNA follows: TGTGCCATCAGTGAGCCCGGCTACAATGAGCAGTTCTTC. This gives the protein CAISEPGYNEQFF.